Detailed here is one TCR beta chain. It lacks a known antigen. Qualities for individual bases were not recorded, and no much larger clone is one base off. V was cut back by 2 bases and J by 4 bases, leaving a gap of 11 bases between them. From a lookup of the germline V gene (reference sequence), CDR1 and CDR2 are SGHKS and YYEKEE. The CDR3 holds 14 amino acids from the cysteine to the phenylalanine. Here the CDR3 DNA is all that survives: 42 bases in frame from base 1. The protocol used for the library was the immunoSEQ multiplex PCR assay. Held by TCRdb, this immuneACCESS table contains in-frame sequences only and omits some clones. Under half of the omission traces to an unresolved V gene where checked; the cause of the rest is unknown. Recorded for this sample are approximately 19,000 clones; about 85% of them occurred a single time. The ten largest clonotypes hold about 29% of the sample. This sample was included in a study of control samples from healthy donors and cancer patients (dated by TCRdb to between 2020 and 2021).

In this chain, TRBV5-5 is recombined with TRBJ2-3; the D gene lacks a confident call. This TCR came from a woman aged 70 to 79 with lung cancer. Source material: PBMCs. The sequenced DNA: TGTGCCAGCAGCTTAAGGGTAGGCCCAGATACGCAGTATTTT. Translated, this is CASSLRVGPDTQYF.